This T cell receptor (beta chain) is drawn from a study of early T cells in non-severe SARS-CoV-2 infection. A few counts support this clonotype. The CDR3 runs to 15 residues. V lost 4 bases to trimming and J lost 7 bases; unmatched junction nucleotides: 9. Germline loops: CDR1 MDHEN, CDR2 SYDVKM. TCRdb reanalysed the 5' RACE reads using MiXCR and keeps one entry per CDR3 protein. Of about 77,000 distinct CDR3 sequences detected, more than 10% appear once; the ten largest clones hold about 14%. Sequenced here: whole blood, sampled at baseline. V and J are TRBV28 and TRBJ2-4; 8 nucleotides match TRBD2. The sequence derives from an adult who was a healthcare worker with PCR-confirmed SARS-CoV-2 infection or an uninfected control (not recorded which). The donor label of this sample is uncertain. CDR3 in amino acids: CASSSGGTSENIQYF. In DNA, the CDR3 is TGTGCCAGCAGTTCCGGAGGGACTAGTGAGAACATTCAGTACTTC.